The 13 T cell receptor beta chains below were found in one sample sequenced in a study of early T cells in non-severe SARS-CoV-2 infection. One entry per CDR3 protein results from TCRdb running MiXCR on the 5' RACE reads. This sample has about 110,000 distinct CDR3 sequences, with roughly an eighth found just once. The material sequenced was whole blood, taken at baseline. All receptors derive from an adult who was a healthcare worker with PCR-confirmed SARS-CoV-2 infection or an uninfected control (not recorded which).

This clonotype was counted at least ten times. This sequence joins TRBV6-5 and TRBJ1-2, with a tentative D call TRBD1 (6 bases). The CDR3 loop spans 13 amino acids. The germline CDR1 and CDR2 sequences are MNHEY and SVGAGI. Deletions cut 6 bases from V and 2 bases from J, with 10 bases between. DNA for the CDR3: TGTGCCAGCAGCGTTGACAGGAACTATGGCTACACCTTC. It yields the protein CASSVDRNYGYTF.

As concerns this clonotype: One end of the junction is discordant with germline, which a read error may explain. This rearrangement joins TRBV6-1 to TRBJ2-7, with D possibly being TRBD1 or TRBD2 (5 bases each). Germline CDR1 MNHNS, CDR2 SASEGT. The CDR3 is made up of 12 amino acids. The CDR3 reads CASRPGPWSPHF. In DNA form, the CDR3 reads TGTGCCAGCAGGCCGGGACCGTGGTCCCCCCACTTC.

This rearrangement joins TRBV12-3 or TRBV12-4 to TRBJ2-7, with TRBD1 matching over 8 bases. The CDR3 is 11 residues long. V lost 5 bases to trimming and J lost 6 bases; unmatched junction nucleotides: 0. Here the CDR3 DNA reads TGTGCCAGCAGTGACAGGGGCGAGCAGTACTTC. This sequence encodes CASSDRGEQYF.

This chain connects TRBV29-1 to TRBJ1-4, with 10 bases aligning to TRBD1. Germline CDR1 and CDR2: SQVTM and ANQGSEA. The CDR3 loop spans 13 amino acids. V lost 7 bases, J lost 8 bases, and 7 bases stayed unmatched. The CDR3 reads CSATGQGGEKLFF. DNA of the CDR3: TGCAGCGCTACCGGACAGGGGGGCGAAAAACTGTTTTTT.

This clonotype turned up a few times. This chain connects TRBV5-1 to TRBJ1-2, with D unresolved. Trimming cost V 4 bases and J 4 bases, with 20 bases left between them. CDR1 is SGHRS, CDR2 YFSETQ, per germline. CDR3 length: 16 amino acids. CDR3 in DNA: TGCGCCAGCAGCCCAGATGCGGGGAGAGGGCTCTATGGCTACACCTTC. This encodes CASSPDAGRGLYGYTF.

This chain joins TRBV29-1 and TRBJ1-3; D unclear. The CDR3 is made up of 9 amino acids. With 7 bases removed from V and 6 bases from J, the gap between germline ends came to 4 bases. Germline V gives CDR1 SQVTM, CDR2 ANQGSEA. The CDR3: CSGENTIYF. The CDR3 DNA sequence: TGCAGCGGAGAAAACACCATATATTTT. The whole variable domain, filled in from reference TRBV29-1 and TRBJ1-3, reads SAVISQKPSRDICQRGTSLTIQCQVDSQVTMMFWYRQQPGQSLTLIATANQGSEATYESGFVIDKFPISRPNLTFSTLTVSNMSPEDSSIYLCSGENTIYFGEGSWLTVV.

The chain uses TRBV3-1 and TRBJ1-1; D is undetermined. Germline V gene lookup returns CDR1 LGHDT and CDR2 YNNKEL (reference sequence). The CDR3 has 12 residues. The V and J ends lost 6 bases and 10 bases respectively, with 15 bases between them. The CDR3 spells CASRLLGGLAFF. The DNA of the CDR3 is TGTGCCAGCAGACTTCTAGGCGGTCTAGCTTTCTTT.

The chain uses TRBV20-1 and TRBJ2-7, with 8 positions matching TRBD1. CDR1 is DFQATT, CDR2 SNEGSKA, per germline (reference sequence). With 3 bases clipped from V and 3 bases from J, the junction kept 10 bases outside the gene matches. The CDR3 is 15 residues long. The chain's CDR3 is CSARPGQGAIYEQYF. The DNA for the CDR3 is TGCAGTGCTAGGCCCGGACAGGGAGCCATCTACGAGCAGTACTTC.

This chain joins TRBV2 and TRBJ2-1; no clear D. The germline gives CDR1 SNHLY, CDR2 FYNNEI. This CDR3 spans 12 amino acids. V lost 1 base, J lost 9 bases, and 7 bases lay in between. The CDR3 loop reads CASSEGVGEQFF. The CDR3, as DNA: TGTGCCAGCAGTGAAGGCGTCGGTGAGCAGTTCTTC.

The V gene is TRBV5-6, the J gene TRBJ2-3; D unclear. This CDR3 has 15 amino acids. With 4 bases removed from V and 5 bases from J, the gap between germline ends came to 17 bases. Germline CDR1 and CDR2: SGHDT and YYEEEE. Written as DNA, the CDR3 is TGTGCCAGCAGCCAAACTACGGTTTTCCAAGATACGCAGTATTTT. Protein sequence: CASSQTTVFQDTQYF.

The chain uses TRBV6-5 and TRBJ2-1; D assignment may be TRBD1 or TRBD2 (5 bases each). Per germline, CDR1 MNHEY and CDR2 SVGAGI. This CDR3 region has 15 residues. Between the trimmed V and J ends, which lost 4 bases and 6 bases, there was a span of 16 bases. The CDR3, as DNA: TGTGCCAGCAGTTCTCGCAGGGAGTTGGGCAATGAGCAGTTCTTC. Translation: CASSSRRELGNEQFF.

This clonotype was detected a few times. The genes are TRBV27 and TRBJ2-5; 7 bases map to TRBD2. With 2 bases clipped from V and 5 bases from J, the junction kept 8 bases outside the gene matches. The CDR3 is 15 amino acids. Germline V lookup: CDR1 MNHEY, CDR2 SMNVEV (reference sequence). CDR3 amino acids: CASSLGTTMGETQYF. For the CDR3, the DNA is TGTGCCAGCAGTTTAGGGACTACCATGGGCGAGACCCAGTACTTC.

Here the CDR3 reads CASSRDTGNSYEQYF. The CDR3 DNA sequence: TGCGCCAGCAGCCGGGACACGGGGAACTCCTACGAGCAGTACTTC. The chain combines TRBV4-1 with TRBJ2-7; D possibly corresponds to TRBD1 (6 bases). The CDR3 extends over 15 amino acids. V lost 4 bases and J 0 bases, leaving 13 bases between the germline ends. Germline V gene lookup returns CDR1 MGHRA and CDR2 YSYEKL.